The entry below gives a single T cell receptor (beta chain) sequence along with its context. The entry originates in a study of cytomegalovirus exposure and HLA in healthy donors. The CDR3 runs 13 residues. Germline CDR1 reads SGHDT; CDR2 reads YYEEEE. The PCR employed 60 Vbeta primers together with 13 Jbeta primers. Data came from immunoSEQ multiplex PCR; TCRdb stores just in-frame clones and leaves some out. The sample carries approximately 150,000 clones, 55% to 75% recorded once. This chain uses TRBV5-6 with TRBJ2-5, with a weak D call TRBD1 (5 bases). The last part of the DNA fits TRBJ2-7 better; the J call may be wrong. The source is a human donor in good health. Sequences were obtained from PBMCs. The CDR3 protein is CASSLRGAYEQYF. The CDR3 nucleotides are TGTGCCAGCAGCTTGAGGGGTGCCTACGAGCAGTACTTC.